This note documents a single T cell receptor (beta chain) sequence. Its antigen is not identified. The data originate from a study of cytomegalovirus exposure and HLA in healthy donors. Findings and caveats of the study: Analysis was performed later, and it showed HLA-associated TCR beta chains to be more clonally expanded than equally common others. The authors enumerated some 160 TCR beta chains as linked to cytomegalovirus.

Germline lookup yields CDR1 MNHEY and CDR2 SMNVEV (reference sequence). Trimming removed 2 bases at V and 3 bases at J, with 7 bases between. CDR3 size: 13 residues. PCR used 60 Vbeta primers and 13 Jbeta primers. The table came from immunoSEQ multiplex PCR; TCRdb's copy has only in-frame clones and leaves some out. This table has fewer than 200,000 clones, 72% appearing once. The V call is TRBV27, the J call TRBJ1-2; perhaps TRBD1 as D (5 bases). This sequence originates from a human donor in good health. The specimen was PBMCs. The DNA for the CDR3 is TGTGCCAGCAGTTTAGGGGCCGACTATGGCTACACCTTC. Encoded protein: CASSLGADYGYTF.